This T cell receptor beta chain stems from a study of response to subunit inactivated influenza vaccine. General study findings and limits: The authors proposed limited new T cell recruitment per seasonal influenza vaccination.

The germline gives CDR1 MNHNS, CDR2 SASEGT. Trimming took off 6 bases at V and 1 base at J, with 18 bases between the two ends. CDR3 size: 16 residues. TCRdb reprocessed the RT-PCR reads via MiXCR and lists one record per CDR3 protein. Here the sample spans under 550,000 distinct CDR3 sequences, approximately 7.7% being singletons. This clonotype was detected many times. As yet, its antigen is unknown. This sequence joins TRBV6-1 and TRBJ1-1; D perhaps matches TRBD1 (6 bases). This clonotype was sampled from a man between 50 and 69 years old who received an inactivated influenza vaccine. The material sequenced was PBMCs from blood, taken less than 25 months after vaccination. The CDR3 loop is CASRTGTTRGNTEAFF. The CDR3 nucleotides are TGTGCCAGCAGGACCGGGACAACAAGGGGGAACACTGAAGCTTTCTTT.